What follows are 27 T cell receptor beta chains derived from one specimen sequenced in a study of T cell responses to AZD1222 COVID-19 vaccine. Sequenced by immunoSEQ multiplex PCR; TCRdb stores in-frame clones only, minus some. Of 100,000 to 150,000 clones listed, around 91% were seen once; the top ten hold around 4.5%. The sample was peripheral blood, taken on day 0 of MenACWY control vaccination. These receptors came from an adult in good health.

The chain carries TRBV28 and TRBJ1-5, with D tentatively TRBD1 (5 bases). CDR3 length: 15 amino acids. Between the trimmed V and J ends, which lost 7 bases and 3 bases, there was a span of 16 bases. Germline assignment: CDR1 MDHEN and CDR2 SYDVKM. Here the CDR3 DNA reads TGTGCCAGCACCTCAAGGGGCAGGATCAATCAGCCCCAGCATTTT. It yields the protein CASTSRGRINQPQHF.

V is TRBV20-1 and J is TRBJ1-6; D is uncertain. Between the trimmed V and J ends, which lost 6 bases and 8 bases, there was a span of 8 bases. Germline V lookup: CDR1 DFQATT, CDR2 SNEGSKA (reference sequence). The CDR3 runs 11 residues. The CDR3, as DNA: TGCAGTGCAAGGAGCGATTCACCCCTCCACTTT. The encoded protein is CSARSDSPLHF.

The rearrangement uses TRBV15 and TRBJ2-7; the match to TRBD2 covers 10 bases. Germline V gene lookup returns CDR1 LNHNV and CDR2 YYDKDF (reference sequence). The CDR3 has 15 amino acids. After removal of 4 bases from V and 1 base from J, the junction contained 4 bases not matched to a gene. CDR3 in amino acids: CATSIRAGGSYEQYF. The CDR3 DNA reads as TGTGCCACCAGCATAAGAGCGGGAGGGTCCTACGAGCAGTACTTC.

This chain connects TRBV5-4 to TRBJ2-2; 10 nucleotides line up with TRBD2. The junction had 5 bases not matched to a gene; V was cut back by 4 bases and J by 5 bases. Germline V CDR1 and CDR2: SGHNT, YYREEE (reference sequence). The CDR3 covers 15 residues. The CDR3 protein is CASSKAGGPTGELFF. Written as DNA, the CDR3 is TGTGCCAGCAGCAAAGCGGGAGGGCCGACCGGGGAGCTGTTTTTT.

The V and J genes are TRBV5-4 and TRBJ2-3; the match to TRBD2 covers 14 bases. The germline gives CDR1 SGHNT, CDR2 YYREEE (reference sequence). The V segment lost 2 bases and the J segment 2 bases; nucleotides outside the gene matches: 7. The CDR3 is 18 amino acids. CDR3 region: CASSFRTSGRNPTDTQYF. For the CDR3, the DNA is TGTGCCAGCAGCTTCAGGACTAGCGGGAGGAACCCCACAGATACGCAGTATTTT.

The chain joins TRBV5-5 to TRBJ2-7; D not certain. V lost 3 bases to trimming and J lost 0 bases, with 7 bases between them. The V gene's germline CDR1 is SGHKS and CDR2 YYEKEE (reference sequence). The CDR3 runs to 13 residues. CDR3 nucleotides: TGTGCCAGCAGCTACGTTCTCTCCTACGAGCAGTACTTC. Its translation is CASSYVLSYEQYF.

The chain carries TRBV20-1 and TRBJ2-3, with no clear D. Germline assignment: CDR1 DFQATT and CDR2 SNEGSKA (reference sequence). Trimming left V 4 bases short and J 6 bases short, with 8 bases between. The CDR3 runs to 11 residues. CDR3 region: CSAIIRDTQYF. The CDR3 DNA is TGCAGTGCTATTATAAGGGATACGCAGTATTTT.

Only a few counts were recorded for this clone. The chain is built from TRBV7-9 and TRBJ2-7; possible D gene TRBD2, 6 bases. V was cut by 4 bases and J by 6 bases, with 16 bases left in between. This CDR3 is built from 14 residues. Germline V gene sequence: CDR1 SEHNR, CDR2 FQNEAQ (reference sequence). CDR3 in amino acids: CASSSAGPWGEQYF. CDR3 coding DNA: TGTGCCAGCAGCTCCGCGGGGCCGTGGGGCGAGCAGTACTTC.

This CDR3 is CASSPTGTGFYEQYF. CDR3 sequence (DNA): TGTGCCAGTAGTCCGACCGGGACAGGGTTCTACGAGCAGTACTTC. The chain recombines TRBV19 with TRBJ2-7, with 9 bases identical to TRBD1. This CDR3 comprises 15 residues. V shed 5 bases and J 3 bases; nucleotides not matched to a gene: 8. From germline, CDR1 is LNHDA and CDR2 SQIVND (reference sequence).

The gene calls are TRBV7-9 and TRBJ2-7, with TRBD2 as a possible D gene (5 bases). Trimming pared 5 bases from V and 3 bases from J, leaving 11 bases between. Germline CDR1 reads SEHNR; CDR2 reads FQNEAQ (reference sequence). The CDR3 runs to 13 residues. This chain's CDR3 is CASSPGEDYEQYV. CDR3 sequence (DNA): TGTGCCAGCAGCCCCGGGGAAGACTACGAGCAGTACGTC.

The chain combines TRBV6-1 with TRBJ2-3; D is possibly TRBD1 (5 bases). V lost 2 bases and J lost 0, with 9 bases in between. CDR3 length: 15 amino acids. From germline, CDR1 is MNHNS and CDR2 SASEGT. As DNA, the CDR3 is TGTGCCAGCAGTGAATTCCCAGGGAGCACAGATACGCAGTATTTT. It is translated as CASSEFPGSTDTQYF.

This chain links TRBV18 with TRBJ2-7; the D gene is possibly TRBD2 (6 bases). V lost 3 bases and J 7 bases, leaving 13 bases between the germline ends. Germline V gene data show CDR1 as KGHSH and CDR2 as LQKENI. This CDR3 spans 13 amino acids. In nucleotides, the CDR3 is TGTGCCAGCTCACCCCCCACGCGGGATGAGCAGTACTTC. Translating gives CASSPPTRDEQYF.

The rearrangement links TRBV7-9 to TRBJ1-1; tentative D call: TRBD1 (5 bases). The CDR3 covers 16 residues. Trimming removed 4 bases at V and 4 bases at J, with 19 bases between. CDR1 and CDR2 from the germline V gene are SEHNR and FQNEAQ (reference sequence). CDR3 loop: CASSSLRGGTTTEAFF. The CDR3 DNA is TGTGCCAGCAGCTCCCTCCGGGGAGGGACTACCACTGAAGCTTTCTTT.

The V gene is TRBV4-2, the J gene TRBJ1-5, with a possible D match to TRBD1 (5 bases). Germline assignment: CDR1 LGHNA and CDR2 YNFKEQ. The CDR3 is made up of 15 amino acids. Trimming shortened V by 1 base and J by 4 bases, and 11 bases separated the two germline ends. The CDR3 loop reads CASSQVTGKNQPQHF. The CDR3 DNA follows: TGTGCCAGCAGCCAAGTTACAGGAAAGAATCAGCCCCAGCATTTT.

The rearrangement joins TRBV19 to TRBJ2-1; possibly TRBD1 or TRBD2 for D (5 bases each). V lost 5 bases, J lost 2 bases, and 7 bases lay in between. The CDR3 runs 13 residues. Per the germline V gene, CDR1 is LNHDA and CDR2 is SQIVND (reference sequence). The CDR3 protein is CASSWGTYNEQFF. The CDR3 bases are TGTGCCAGTAGTTGGGGGACCTACAATGAGCAGTTCTTC.

This clone came up a few times. This chain connects TRBV2 to TRBJ1-1, with D possibly TRBD1 on 6 matching bases. This CDR3 spans 13 amino acids. Deletions cut 7 bases from V and 1 base from J, with 10 bases between. Germline V gives CDR1 SNHLY, CDR2 FYNNEI. CDR3 in amino acids: CASIRTENTEAFF. The DNA for the CDR3 is TGTGCCAGCATTCGGACAGAGAACACTGAAGCTTTCTTT.

The chain combines TRBV7-2 with TRBJ1-1; D remains ambiguous. The CDR3 is 15 residues long. The germline CDR1 and CDR2 sequences are SGHTA and FQGNSA. V was pared by 0 bases and J by 5 bases, with 13 bases between. The CDR3 here is CASSLAREVSTEAFF. CDR3 nucleotides: TGTGCCAGCAGCTTAGCACGAGAGGTATCGACTGAAGCTTTCTTT.

This clone has only a few counts. The rearrangement uses TRBV7-6 and TRBJ1-3, with D perhaps TRBD1 (5 bases). Trimming stripped 4 bases from V and 0 bases from J, with 16 bases between. Germline V gene data show CDR1 as SGHVS and CDR2 as FNYEAQ. This CDR3 is built from 17 residues. CDR3 residues: CASSSAGTQLSGNTIYF. The CDR3 DNA is TGTGCCAGCAGCTCCGCCGGGACGCAGCTCTCTGGAAACACCATATATTTT. The full variable domain, with the rest looked up from reference TRBV7-6 and TRBJ1-3, is GAGVSQSPRYKVTKRGQDVALRCDPISGHVSLYWYRQALGQGPEFLTYFNYEAQQDKSGLPNDRFSAERPEGSISTLTIQRTEQRDSAMYRCASSSAGTQLSGNTIYFGEGSWLTVV.

The chain links TRBV28 to TRBJ1-2; D gene unclear. Trimming stripped 1 base from V and 8 bases from J, with 8 bases between. Germline-derived CDR1 and CDR2 are MDHEN and SYDVKM. There are 12 residues in the CDR3. The CDR3 region is CASSLLSLGYTF. CDR3 DNA sequence: TGTGCCAGCAGTTTATTGAGCTTGGGCTACACCTTC.

V is TRBV12-3 or TRBV12-4 and J is TRBJ2-1, with D unresolved. Trimming cost V 7 bases and J 0 bases, with 7 bases left between them. This CDR3 has 13 residues. The CDR3 region is CASTGSSYNEQFF. DNA for the CDR3: TGTGCCAGCACAGGTAGCTCCTACAATGAGCAGTTCTTC.

This clone appeared a single time. The chain has TRBV19 and TRBJ2-1, with D hard to call. Germline assignment: CDR1 LNHDA and CDR2 SQIVND (reference sequence). The V gene lost 5 bases and the J gene lost 6 bases, with 8 bases spanning the gap. The length of the CDR3 is 12 residues. Here the CDR3 DNA reads TGTGCCAGTAGTTGGGGTGTCAATGAGCAGTTCTTC. Amino acid sequence: CASSWGVNEQFF.

The J gene is TRBJ1-4, the V gene TRBV7-7; a weak D match, TRBD1 (5 bases). CDR1 and CDR2 (germline): SSHAT, FNYEAQ (reference sequence). CDR3 length equals 15 residues. V gave up 6 bases and J gave up 3 bases, with 14 bases separating them. CDR3 sequence: CASRGLGGSNEKLFF. DNA for the CDR3: TGTGCCAGCAGGGGACTCGGAGGGTCTAATGAAAAACTGTTTTTT.

The chain carries TRBV6-2 or TRBV6-3 and TRBJ1-6; D is possibly TRBD1 (5 bases). The germline V gene has CDR1 MNHEY and CDR2 SVGEGT. The CDR3 is made up of 14 amino acids. Trimming left V 6 bases short and J 9 bases short, with 15 bases between. In DNA form, the CDR3 reads TGTGCCAGCAGCCCCCAGTTGGGGCTTTCACCCCTCCACTTT. Amino acids: CASSPQLGLSPLHF.

The chain uses TRBV27 and TRBJ2-1, with 13 bases identical to TRBD2. The CDR3 contains 17 residues. Trimming removed 6 bases from V and 8 bases from J; junction bases left unmatched: 13. The germline CDR1 and CDR2 sequences are MNHEY and SMNVEV (reference sequence). CDR3 DNA sequence: TGTGCCAGCAGACTCGGACTAGCGGGAGCTGTGGGCGATGAGCAGTTCTTC. Amino acid sequence: CASRLGLAGAVGDEQFF.

Points on this clone: Different DNA sequences within this sample yield the same CDR3. This rearrangement joins TRBV6-4 to TRBJ2-3, with 10 bases aligning to TRBD2. Trimming removed 0 bases from V and 1 base from J; junction bases left unmatched: 1. The CDR3 runs 16 residues. Germline-derived CDR1 and CDR2 are MRHNA and SNTAGT. CDR3 nucleotides: TGTGCCAGCAGTGACTCGGGGACTAGCGGCACAGATACGCAGTATTTT. This translates into CASSDSGTSGTDTQYF.

The gene calls are TRBV28 and TRBJ1-1; no reliable D call. Between the trimmed V and J ends, which lost 2 bases and 10 bases, there was a span of 17 bases. The length of the CDR3 is 14 residues. CDR1 is MDHEN and CDR2 is SYDVKM in the germline V gene. The CDR3 region is CASSLRNTAGTAFF. The CDR3 nucleotides are TGTGCCAGCAGTTTAAGGAATACGGCAGGAACAGCTTTCTTT.

The J gene is TRBJ2-7, the V gene TRBV14; perhaps TRBD1 as D (5 bases). CDR3 length: 15 amino acids. The germline gives CDR1 SGHDN, CDR2 FVKESK. The V and J ends lost 2 bases and 4 bases respectively, with 15 bases between them. In nucleotides, the CDR3 is TGTGCCAGCAGCCAACCGTCGACAGCCTCATACGAGCAGTACTTC. As protein: CASSQPSTASYEQYF.